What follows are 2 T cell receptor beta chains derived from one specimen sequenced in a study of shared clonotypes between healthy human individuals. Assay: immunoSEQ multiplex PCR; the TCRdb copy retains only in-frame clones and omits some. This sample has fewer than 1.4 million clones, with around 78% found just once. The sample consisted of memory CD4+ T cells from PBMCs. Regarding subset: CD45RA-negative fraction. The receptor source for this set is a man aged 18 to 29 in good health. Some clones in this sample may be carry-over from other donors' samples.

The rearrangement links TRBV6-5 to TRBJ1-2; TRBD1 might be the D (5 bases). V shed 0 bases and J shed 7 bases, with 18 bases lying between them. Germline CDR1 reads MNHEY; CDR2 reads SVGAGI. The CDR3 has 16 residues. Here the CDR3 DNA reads TGTGCCAGCAGTTACTCGCAGGGAATGGACGAGCCTGGCTACACCTTC. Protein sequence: CASSYSQGMDEPGYTF.

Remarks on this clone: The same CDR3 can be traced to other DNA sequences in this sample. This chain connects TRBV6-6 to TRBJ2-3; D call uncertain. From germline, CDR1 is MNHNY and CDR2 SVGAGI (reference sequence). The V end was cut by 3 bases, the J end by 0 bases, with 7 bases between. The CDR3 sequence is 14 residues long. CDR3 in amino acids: CASSYSTSTDTQYF. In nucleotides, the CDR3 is TGTGCCAGCAGTTATTCTACTAGCACAGATACGCAGTATTTT.